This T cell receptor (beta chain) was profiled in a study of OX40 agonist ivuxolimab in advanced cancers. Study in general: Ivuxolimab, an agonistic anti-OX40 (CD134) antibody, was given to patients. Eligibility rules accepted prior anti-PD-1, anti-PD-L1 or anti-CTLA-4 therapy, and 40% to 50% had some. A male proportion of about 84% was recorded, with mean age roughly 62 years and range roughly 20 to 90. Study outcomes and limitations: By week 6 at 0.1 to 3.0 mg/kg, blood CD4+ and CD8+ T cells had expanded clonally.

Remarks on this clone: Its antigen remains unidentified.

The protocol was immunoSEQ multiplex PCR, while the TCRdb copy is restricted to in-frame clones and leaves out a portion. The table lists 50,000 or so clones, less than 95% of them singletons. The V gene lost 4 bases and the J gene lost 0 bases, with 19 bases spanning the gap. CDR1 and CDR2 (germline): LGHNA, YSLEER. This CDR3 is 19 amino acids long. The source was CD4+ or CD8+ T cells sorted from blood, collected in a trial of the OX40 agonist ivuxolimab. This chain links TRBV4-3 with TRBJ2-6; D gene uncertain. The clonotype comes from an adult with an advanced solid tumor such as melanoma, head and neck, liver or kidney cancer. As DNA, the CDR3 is TGCGCCAGCAGCCTAGAGAAGACATTGATCTCCTCTGGGGCCAACGTCCTGACTTTC. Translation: CASSLEKTLISSGANVLTF.